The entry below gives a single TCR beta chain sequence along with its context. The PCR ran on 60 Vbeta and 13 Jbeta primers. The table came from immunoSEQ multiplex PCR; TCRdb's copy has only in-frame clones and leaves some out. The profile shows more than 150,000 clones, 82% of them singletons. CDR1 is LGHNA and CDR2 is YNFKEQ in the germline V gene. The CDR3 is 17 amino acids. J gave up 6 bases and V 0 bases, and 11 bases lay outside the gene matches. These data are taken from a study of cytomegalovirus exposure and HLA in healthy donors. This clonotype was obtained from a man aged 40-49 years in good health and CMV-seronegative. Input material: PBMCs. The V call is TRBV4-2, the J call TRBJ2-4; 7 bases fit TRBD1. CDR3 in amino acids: CASSQDPGTAPRNIQYF. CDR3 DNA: TGTGCCAGCAGCCAAGATCCCGGGACAGCACCCAGAAACATTCAGTACTTC.